The 23 T cell receptor beta chains in this list originate from one sample, sequenced in a study of T cell responses to AZD1222 COVID-19 vaccine. TCRdb's table, derived via immunoSEQ multiplex PCR, lists solely in-frame clones and lacks some. Here the sample spans some 140,000 clones, around 90% being singletons. The sequencing here drew on peripheral blood, taken on day 0 of AZD1222 vaccination. The receptors derive from an adult in good health.

This clone has only one observation. The gene calls are TRBV28 and TRBJ1-1; D not resolved. Trimming removed 8 bases from V and 10 bases from J, with 17 bases in between. CDR1 is MDHEN and CDR2 is SYDVKM in the germline V gene. This CDR3 comprises 12 residues. The CDR3 sequence is CASWKDRYGAFF. The CDR3 bases are TGTGCCAGCTGGAAGGACCGATACGGAGCTTTCTTT.

The V and J genes are TRBV10-3 and TRBJ1-1, with D maybe TRBD1 (6 bases). V dropped 10 bases and J dropped 0 bases, with 15 bases sitting between them. The CDR3 loop spans 14 amino acids. CDR1 ENHRY and CDR2 SYGVKD come from the germline V gene. This CDR3 reads CATQTDSMNTEAFF. The CDR3 DNA follows: TGTGCCACCCAGACGGACAGCATGAACACTGAAGCTTTCTTT.

This clone was seen just once. CDR3 in amino acids: CASSLQTNTEAFF. The CDR3 coding sequence is TGTGCCAGCTCACTCCAGACGAACACTGAAGCTTTCTTT. This rearrangement joins TRBV18 to TRBJ1-1; no firm D call. Germline CDR1 is KGHSH and CDR2 is LQKENI. The CDR3 runs to 13 residues. V lost 4 bases and J lost 1, with 7 bases in between.

This rearrangement joins TRBV4-3 to TRBJ1-6; TRBD1 might be the D (6 bases). This CDR3 comprises 17 residues. Trimming removed 1 base from V and 5 bases from J, with 15 bases in between. Germline values: CDR1 LGHNA, CDR2 YSLEER. CDR3 nucleotides: TGCGCCAGCAGCCAAGCGTCGTCAGGGGTAAATAATTCACCCCTCCACTTT. Translating it yields CASSQASSGVNNSPLHF.

CDR3: CASSLYVDRAEQYF. CDR3 bases: TGTGCCAGCAGCTTATACGTCGACAGGGCCGAGCAGTACTTC. V and J are TRBV7-9 and TRBJ2-7; 7 nucleotides line up with TRBD1. The V segment lost 2 bases and the J segment 6 bases; nucleotides outside the gene matches: 7. The CDR3 is 14 residues long. Germline-derived CDR1 and CDR2 are SEHNR and FQNEAQ (reference sequence).

This sequence joins TRBV6-5 and TRBJ1-1, with TRBD1 as a possible D gene (5 bases). Germline CDR1 MNHEY, CDR2 SVGAGI. V was trimmed by 4 bases and J by 5 bases, leaving 20 bases between them. The CDR3 covers 16 residues. Here the CDR3 reads CASSFGAAIGQTEAFF. Here the CDR3 DNA reads TGTGCCAGCAGTTTCGGGGCTGCGATTGGACAAACTGAAGCTTTCTTT.

The chain recombines TRBV6-2 or TRBV6-3 with TRBJ2-7; TRBD2 matches 11 bases. Trimming took 6 bases from V and 0 from J; bases not matched to a gene: 10. This CDR3 is 17 amino acids long. CDR1 is MNHEY and CDR2 is SVGEGT in the germline V gene. The CDR3 spells CASSPPSGGTLSYEQYF. In DNA, the CDR3 is TGTGCCAGCAGCCCCCCTAGCGGGGGGACACTCTCCTACGAGCAGTACTTC.

This chain connects TRBV18 to TRBJ1-5, with TRBD1 as a possible D gene (5 bases). V lost 5 bases, J lost 11 bases, and 19 bases lay in between. Germline CDR1 and CDR2: KGHSH and LQKENI. This CDR3 contains 14 residues. The CDR3 region has the DNA TGTGCCAGCTCAACTTCACCCTCACGGGGGGCCCAGCATTTT. It encodes CASSTSPSRGAQHF.

V and J are TRBV5-1 and TRBJ1-1; 10 bases fit TRBD1. The V segment lost 4 bases and the J segment 3 bases; nucleotides outside the gene matches: 3. The CDR3 sequence is 14 residues long. Germline CDR1 and CDR2: SGHRS and YFSETQ. The CDR3 sequence is CASSAGQGYTEAFF. Here the CDR3 DNA reads TGCGCCAGCAGCGCGGGACAGGGGTACACTGAAGCTTTCTTT.

The chain combines TRBV6-4 with TRBJ2-5; the match to TRBD2 covers 9 bases. This CDR3 spans 16 amino acids. The trim removed 0 bases at V and 1 base at J, leaving 3 bases unmatched. Germline CDR1 reads MRHNA; CDR2 reads SNTAGT. This CDR3 reads CASSDSRRGGQETQYF. In DNA form, the CDR3 reads TGTGCCAGCAGTGACTCTCGGCGGGGGGGCCAAGAGACCCAGTACTTC.

This clone was seen only once. The chain combines TRBV11-3 with TRBJ1-1; D perhaps matches TRBD1 (5 bases). V was pared by 5 bases and J by 1 base, with 11 bases between. The CDR3 has 14 amino acids. Germline-derived CDR1 and CDR2 are SGHNT and YENEEA. The CDR3 sequence is CASSQGAGNTEAFF. For the CDR3, the DNA is TGTGCCAGCAGCCAAGGGGCGGGGAACACTGAAGCTTTCTTT.

The J gene is TRBJ2-3, the V gene TRBV3-1 (or the pseudogene TRBV3-2); the match to TRBD2 covers 11 bases. Trimming took 6 bases from V and 2 from J; bases not matched to a gene: 4. Looked up from germline, CDR1 is LGHDT and CDR2 is YNNKEL (reference sequence). The length of the CDR3 is 15 residues. The CDR3 nucleotides read TGTGCCAGCAGACTTAGCGGGGGGGTCACAGATACGCAGTATTTT. Translation: CASRLSGGVTDTQYF.

A single count supports this clone. This CDR3 is CASSPQVNTEAFF. CDR3 in DNA: TGTGCCAGCAGCCCTCAAGTGAACACTGAAGCTTTCTTT. This rearrangement joins TRBV7-2 to TRBJ1-1; D gene ambiguous. V lost 5 bases to trimming and J lost 0 bases, with 7 bases between them. This CDR3 is 13 amino acids long. The germline CDR1 and CDR2 sequences are SGHTA and FQGNSA.

V usage is TRBV6-2 or TRBV6-3 and J usage is TRBJ2-7, with D possibly TRBD2 on 5 matching bases. There are 16 residues in the CDR3. Germline CDR1 and CDR2: MNHEY and SVGEGT. V was pared by 3 bases and J by 0 bases, with 15 bases between. CDR3 nucleotide sequence: TGTGCCAGCAGTTATAGGCGGGCATCCTCCTCCTACGAGCAGTACTTC. This gives the protein CASSYRRASSSYEQYF.

This clone appeared a single time. The V call is TRBV9, the J call TRBJ2-7; 9 nucleotides match TRBD1. This CDR3 has 15 amino acids. Per the germline V gene, CDR1 is SGDLS and CDR2 is YYNGEE. V lost 3 bases and J lost 1; bases outside the gene matches: 5. CDR3 nucleotides: TGTGCCAGCAGCGGCGGACAGGGGAGTTCCTACGAGCAGTACTTC. Translating gives CASSGGQGSSYEQYF. The variable domain in full, completed from reference TRBV9 and TRBJ2-7, reads DSGVTQTPKHLITATGQRVTLRCSPRSGDLSVYWYQQSLDQGLQFLIQYYNGEERAKGNILERFSAQQFPDLHSELNLSSLELGDSALYFCASSGGQGSSYEQYFGPGTRLTVT.

V is TRBV27 and J is TRBJ2-3, with a possible D match to TRBD2 (7 bases). Germline values: CDR1 MNHEY, CDR2 SMNVEV (reference sequence). V lost 3 bases, J lost 3 bases, and 10 bases lay in between. CDR3 length: 14 amino acids. CDR3 DNA sequence: TGTGCCAGCAGTTTGGGGGGGCGTACAGATACGCAGTATTTT. Its translation is CASSLGGRTDTQYF.

The V gene is TRBV6-5, the J gene TRBJ2-7; TRBD1 aligns across 7 bases. CDR1 and CDR2 (germline): MNHEY, SVGAGI. CDR3 length: 14 amino acids. The V segment lost 7 bases and the J segment 3 bases; nucleotides outside the gene matches: 9. CDR3 residues: CASTKGQLIYEQYF. DNA for the CDR3: TGTGCCAGCACTAAGGGACAGCTAATCTACGAGCAGTACTTC.

The chain links TRBV3-1 (or the pseudogene TRBV3-2) to TRBJ1-4; 9 bases are a match to TRBD1. Germline CDR1 is LGHDT and CDR2 is YNNKEL (reference sequence). V dropped 1 base and J dropped 6; count of bases not matched to a gene: 9. This CDR3 has 17 amino acids. This CDR3 is CASSQGLDRGGDEKLFF. The CDR3 nucleotides are TGTGCCAGCAGCCAAGGCCTCGACAGGGGGGGAGATGAAAAACTGTTTTTT.

V and J are TRBV7-6 and TRBJ2-5, with a possible D match to TRBD2 (7 bases). Deletions cut 8 bases from V and 3 bases from J, with 22 bases between. Germline V lookup: CDR1 SGHVS, CDR2 FNYEAQ. CDR3 length: 16 residues. The CDR3 DNA is TGTGCCAGCGGCCGAGGGGGGGGCTTTGAGGAAGAGACCCAGTACTTC. It encodes CASGRGGGFEEETQYF.

The chain uses TRBV5-1 and TRBJ2-7; TRBD2 matches at 10 bases. This CDR3 spans 16 amino acids. V shed 0 bases, J shed 7 bases, and the junction held 10 bases outside the gene matches. Germline assignment: CDR1 SGHRS and CDR2 YFSETQ. CDR3 protein: CASSLGASGGGGEQYF. CDR3 nucleotide sequence: TGCGCCAGCAGCTTGGGTGCTAGCGGGGGCGGCGGGGAGCAGTACTTC.

This clone was seen a single time. This chain links TRBV5-1 with TRBJ2-3; a possible D gene is TRBD2 (6 bases). The V and J ends lost 3 bases and 2 bases respectively, with 7 bases between them. Germline CDR1 reads SGHRS; CDR2 reads YFSETQ. The CDR3 sequence is 13 residues long. CDR3 nucleotides: TGCGCCAGCAGCTGGGACTTCACAGATACGCAGTATTTT. Its protein product is CASSWDFTDTQYF.

The rearrangement joins TRBV5-1 to TRBJ2-5, with no clear D. This CDR3 is built from 15 residues. The germline CDR1 and CDR2 sequences are SGHRS and YFSETQ. V was cut by 3 bases and J by 5 bases, with 17 bases left in between. The CDR3 coding sequence is TGCGCCAGCAGCTCTGACACGGCGGCACGGGAGACCCAGTACTTC. Its protein product is CASSSDTAARETQYF.

The rearrangement links TRBV19 to TRBJ1-2; 8 bases agree with TRBD1. The CDR3 is 15 amino acids. CDR1 is LNHDA, CDR2 SQIVND, per germline (reference sequence). J lost 4 bases, V lost 3 bases, and 7 bases had no gene match. The CDR3 DNA reads TGTGCCAGTAGTATCTTGGGGACAGGCCCCTATGGCTACACCTTC. Encoded protein: CASSILGTGPYGYTF.